One sample yielded the 21 T cell receptor beta chains listed below, sequenced in a study of regulatory T cells in long-lasting Graves disease (dated by TCRdb to the early 2020s). Library creation used multiplex PCR. The sequencer listed for this sample is Illumina HiSeq 4000. iRepertoire HTBI primers and Arm-PCR amplification of CDR3 regions were used to construct TCR beta libraries. The public reads were quality trimmed at Q25 with fastp and then assembled into clones with MiXCR by TCRdb, keeping productive beta chains. Entries are consolidated by CDR3 protein sequence, retaining the most common genes and DNA. Across this sample there are fewer than 650,000 distinct CDR3 sequences, with approximately 16% seen only once. 12% of the sample lies in the top ten. Reading the label with the study, this specimen's time point is: newly diagnosed GD, antithyroid drugs for less than 3 months. For both TCR sequencing and RNA sequencing, RNA was extracted from PBMCs using TRIzol.

These data were also filed under a second study, of T cells in Graves' hyperthyroidism and ophthalmopathy.

The material sequenced was peripheral blood mononuclear cells (PBMCs), taken at new diagnosis, from a patient treated with antithyroid drugs. The receptors stem from a man aged 18 to 30 with Graves disease. Donor details come from another sample of the same person, matched by shared clones.

The chain joins TRBV4-2 to TRBJ1-3; D is ambiguous. The germline gives CDR1 LGHNA, CDR2 YNFKEQ. The CDR3 extends over 16 amino acids. V shed 0 bases and J shed 0 bases, with 9 bases lying between them. The CDR3 DNA is TGTGCCAGCAGCCAAGATAGTGTTCTCTCTGGAAACACCATATATTTT. This sequence encodes CASSQDSVLSGNTIYF.

The sample holds a few counts of this clonotype. The chain joins TRBV10-3 to TRBJ2-3; D gene uncertain. With 0 bases removed from V and 0 bases from J, the gap between germline ends came to 13 bases. Germline CDR1 ENHRY, CDR2 SYGVKD. This CDR3 is built from 17 residues. CDR3 sequence: CAISESFDGTSTDTQYF. CDR3 nucleotides: TGTGCCATCAGTGAGTCGTTTGACGGTACTAGCACAGATACGCAGTATTTT.

This chain's CDR3 is CASSLGGRGMDETQYF. The CDR3 nucleotides are TGTGCCAGCAGTTTAGGGGGACGGGGAATGGACGAGACCCAGTACTTC. This chain uses TRBV12-3 or TRBV12-4 with TRBJ2-5; D is possibly TRBD1 or TRBD2 (5 bases each). Trimming took off 1 base at V and 5 bases at J, with 17 bases between the two ends. The CDR3 length is 16 residues.

As to this clonotype: A read error is possible here, since a much larger clone lies one base away. The CDR3 region is CASSPPGVYNEQYF. CDR3 nucleotides: TGTGCCAGCAGCCCCCCGGGGGTGTACAATGAGCAGTACTTC. The gene calls are TRBV7-9 and TRBJ2-4, with a possible D match to TRBD2 (6 bases). The CDR3 has 14 amino acids. Deletions cut 5 bases from V and 13 bases from J, with 21 bases between. From germline, CDR1 is SEHNR and CDR2 FQNEAQ (reference sequence).

The table lists this clonotype with many counts. The chain recombines TRBV30 with TRBJ2-1; 10 bases match TRBD2. V gave up 1 base and J gave up 0 bases; unmatched junction bases: 3. Per the germline V gene, CDR1 is GTSNPN and CDR2 is SVGIG (reference sequence). The CDR3 is 16 amino acids. Here the CDR3 DNA reads TGTGCCTGGAGTGGCCTAGCGGGAGACTCCTACAATGAGCAGTTCTTC. This translates into CAWSGLAGDSYNEQFF.

The CDR3 sequence is CSARTSVDNEQFF. CDR3 coding DNA: TGCAGTGCTAGGACTAGCGTCGACAATGAGCAGTTCTTC. This chain links TRBV20-1 with TRBJ2-1, with TRBD2 identical over 8 bases. Germline CDR1 DFQATT, CDR2 SNEGSKA (reference sequence). CDR3 length equals 13 residues. J lost 5 bases, V lost 3 bases, and 3 bases had no gene match.

This sequence joins TRBV27 and TRBJ2-7; D ambiguous. The germline V and J ends were trimmed by 5 bases and 0 bases, with 8 bases remaining between them. CDR1 MNHEY and CDR2 SMNVEV come from the germline V gene (reference sequence). The CDR3 totals 13 residues. The chain's CDR3 is CASSLLNSYEQYF. Written as DNA, the CDR3 is TGTGCCAGCAGTCTATTAAACTCCTACGAGCAGTACTTC.

This clonotype was found many times. The gene calls are TRBV5-5 and TRBJ2-7, with D unresolved. Trimming removed 0 bases at V and 2 bases at J, with 12 bases between. In germline, CDR1 is SGHKS, CDR2 YYEKEE (reference sequence). This CDR3 spans 15 amino acids. CDR3 in amino acids: CASSLGLSRTYEQYF. CDR3 nucleotide sequence: TGTGCCAGCAGCTTGGGTCTCAGTCGAACCTACGAGCAGTACTTC.

This clonotype was seen repeatedly, ten times or more. V gene TRBV20-1 combines with J gene TRBJ2-7, with 9 bases lining up with TRBD2. V gave up 1 base and J gave up 3 bases; unmatched junction bases: 13. The germline V gene encodes CDR1 DFQATT and CDR2 SNEGSKA (reference sequence). There are 17 residues in the CDR3. The CDR3 spells CSARGALPGLAHYEQYF. CDR3 nucleotide sequence: TGCAGTGCTAGAGGGGCCCTCCCGGGACTAGCTCACTACGAGCAGTACTTC.

This clonotype was recorded many times. This rearrangement joins TRBV7-3 to TRBJ1-3; TRBD1 is a possible D gene (6 bases). Trimming left V 5 bases short and J 0 bases short, with 11 bases between. This CDR3 contains 15 residues. Germline CDR1 and CDR2: SGHTA and FQGTGA. In DNA, the CDR3 is TGTGCCAGCAGCCCGGACAGCTCCTCTGGAAACACCATATATTTT. The encoded protein is CASSPDSSSGNTIYF.

Turning to this clonotype: A much larger clone differs from this one at a single base, so this may be a read error. A read error is likely, as this CDR3 ends without the conserved phenylalanine or tryptophan. The rearrangement joins TRBV3-1 to TRBJ2-3; D is uncertain. The V and J ends lost 3 bases and 3 bases respectively, with 1 base between them. Germline-derived CDR1 and CDR2 are LGHDT and YNNKEL (reference sequence). This CDR3 has 11 residues. Here the CDR3 DNA reads TGTGCCAGCAGCCAGACAGATACGCAGTATTAT. This encodes CASSQTDTQYY.

This chain links TRBV25-1 with TRBJ2-2; D remains unclear. Trimming cost V 7 bases and J 4 bases, with 10 bases left between them. The CDR3 is made up of 13 amino acids. Germline CDR1 is MGHDK and CDR2 is SYGVNS. The CDR3 protein is CASMQAPTGELFF. Written as DNA, the CDR3 is TGTGCCAGCATGCAGGCGCCCACCGGGGAGCTGTTTTTT.

Remarks on this clonotype: In this CDR3 the conserved last residue, phenylalanine or tryptophan, is missing, so a read error is likely. This chain connects TRBV27 to TRBJ2-5; 16 bases match TRBD2. The germline V gene has CDR1 MNHEY and CDR2 SMNVEV (reference sequence). J was trimmed by 9 bases and V by 3 bases; bases with no gene match: 7. The CDR3 loop spans 16 amino acids. The CDR3 DNA reads TGTGCCAGCAGTTTCCTGGGACTAGCGGGAGGGTCCCCCCAGTACTTA. Translated: CASSFLGLAGGSPQYL.

The chain carries TRBV10-3 and TRBJ1-1; TRBD1 aligns across 8 bases. This CDR3 contains 14 residues. The V segment lost 6 bases and the J segment 0 bases; nucleotides outside the gene matches: 3. CDR1 and CDR2 from the germline V gene are ENHRY and SYGVKD. The CDR3 is CAIRGQGMNTEAFF. The DNA of the CDR3 is TGTGCCATCAGAGGACAGGGAATGAACACTGAAGCTTTCTTT.

The chain carries TRBV12-3 or TRBV12-4 and TRBJ2-7, with D possibly being TRBD2 (5 bases). The CDR3 has 14 amino acids. V dropped 6 bases and J dropped 3 bases, with 15 bases sitting between them. The CDR3: CASRARGADYEQYF. The CDR3 nucleotides are TGTGCCAGCAGAGCCCGGGGAGCGGACTACGAGCAGTACTTC.

This clonotype was seen only a few times. The chain uses TRBV5-6 and TRBJ2-7; 8 bases map to TRBD2. Germline loops: CDR1 SGHDT, CDR2 YYEEEE. This CDR3 region has 14 residues. The ends lost 0 bases at V and 3 bases at J; junction bases unmatched: 2. The CDR3 region has the DNA TGTGCCAGCAGCTTGGGGACTAGCTACTACGAGCAGTACTTC. As protein: CASSLGTSYYEQYF.

In its sample, this clonotype was seen many times. This chain uses TRBV7-3 with TRBJ2-3; no reliable D call. The CDR3 contains 14 residues. Germline loops: CDR1 SGHTA, CDR2 FQGTGA. V was clipped by 3 bases and J by 4 bases, with 11 bases between them. The CDR3 reads CASSLSDSADTQYF. CDR3 sequence (DNA): TGTGCCAGCAGCTTGAGCGATAGTGCAGATACGCAGTATTTT.

The genes are TRBV27 and TRBJ1-2; 9 positions match TRBD1. The CDR3 length is 16 residues. The germline V gene encodes CDR1 MNHEY and CDR2 SMNVEV (reference sequence). Trimming removed 8 bases from V and 3 bases from J; junction bases left unmatched: 13. As DNA, the CDR3 is TGTGCCAGCTCGGTGGACAGGGGAAGTTTAGACTATGGCTACACCTTC. It translates to CASSVDRGSLDYGYTF.

This clonotype was seen repeatedly, ten times or more. The V call is TRBV30, the J call TRBJ2-1, with TRBD1 as a possible D gene (6 bases). This CDR3 comprises 12 residues. From germline, CDR1 is GTSNPN and CDR2 SVGIG (reference sequence). The ends were cut back, 3 bases at V and 6 bases at J, with 9 bases in the middle. The CDR3 reads CAWSLQGNEQFF. In nucleotides, the CDR3 is TGTGCCTGGAGCCTACAGGGCAATGAGCAGTTCTTC. Full variable domain (outside the CDR3, taken from reference TRBV30 and TRBJ2-1): SQTIHQWPATLVQPVGSPLSLECTVEGTSNPNLYWYRQAAGRGLQLLFYSVGIGQISSEVPQNLSASRPQDRQFILSSKKLLLSDSGFYLCAWSLQGNEQFFGPGTRLTVL.

This chain joins TRBV2 and TRBJ2-7; TRBD1 might be the D (6 bases). V was pared by 6 bases and J by 1 base, with 13 bases between. CDR3 length equals 14 residues. Germline CDR1 SNHLY, CDR2 FYNNEI. Here the CDR3 reads CASRYGQQSYEQYF. The CDR3 DNA follows: TGTGCCAGCAGATACGGACAGCAGTCCTACGAGCAGTACTTC. Together with reference TRBV2 and TRBJ2-7, the CDR3 gives the full variable domain: EPEVTQTPSHQVTQMGQEVILRCVPISNHLYFYWYRQILGQKVEFLVSFYNNEISEKSEIFDDQFSVERPDGSNFTLKIRSTKLEDSAMYFCASRYGQQSYEQYFGPGTRLTVT.

This clonotype was observed at least ten times. This rearrangement joins TRBV2 to TRBJ1-1; D might be TRBD1 (6 bases). CDR1 is SNHLY and CDR2 is FYNNEI in the germline V gene. The V end was cut by 10 bases, the J end by 5 bases, with 20 bases between. The CDR3 has 14 amino acids. CDR3 sequence: CATDGGGRGTEAFF. CDR3 bases: TGTGCCACCGACGGGGGGGGGCGGGGAACTGAAGCTTTCTTT.